What follows are 18 T cell receptor beta chains derived from one specimen sequenced in a study of blood T cells in healthy people across ages. A second PCR of about 6 to 11 cycles used a sample-barcoded 5' primer and a J-beta primer mix. MiXCR, applied by TCRdb to the 5' RACE reads, yields one record per CDR3 protein. The sample lists 750,000 to 850,000 distinct CDR3 sequences, about 25% occurring once. These same data were also listed under a study on T cells of mothers and their children.

Sequenced sample: blood. The receptors come from a boy younger than 18 in good health.

This clonotype was counted a few times. The chain employs TRBV9 and TRBJ2-7; a weak D match, TRBD1 (6 bases). Trimming shortened V by 0 bases and J by 0 bases, and 19 bases separated the two germline ends. Germline V gene sequence: CDR1 SGDLS, CDR2 YYNGEE. The CDR3 totals 18 residues. The CDR3, as DNA: TGTGCCAGCAGCGTAGCTAATTCCGGGACATTGAGCTCCTACGAGCAGTACTTC. This translates into CASSVANSGTLSSYEQYF.

This clonotype turned up a few times. The rearrangement links TRBV18 to TRBJ1-1, with TRBD1 identical over 10 bases. The trim removed 5 bases at V and 7 bases at J, leaving 7 bases unmatched. Germline CDR1 is KGHSH and CDR2 is LQKENI. The CDR3 loop spans 14 amino acids. CDR3 DNA sequence: TGTGCCAGCTCAAGACAGGGGGCGCAGGGTGAAGCTTTCTTT. As protein: CASSRQGAQGEAFF.

In its sample, this clonotype was seen a few times. This rearrangement joins TRBV6-5 to TRBJ1-5; weak D call: TRBD1 (5 bases). Trimming removed 6 bases at V and 5 bases at J, with 17 bases between. The CDR3 extends over 15 amino acids. The V gene's germline CDR1 is MNHEY and CDR2 SVGAGI. CDR3 nucleotide sequence: TGTGCCAGCAGGCCTACCTTCACAGGTTATCAGCCCCAGCATTTT. Translation gives CASRPTFTGYQPQHF.

The chain uses TRBV4-2 and TRBJ2-7; TRBD2 aligns across 9 bases. Germline V lookup: CDR1 LGHNA, CDR2 YNFKEQ. V shed 2 bases, J shed 0 bases, and the junction held 14 bases outside the gene matches. This CDR3 contains 19 residues. In DNA form, the CDR3 reads TGTGCCAGCAGCCAAAAACCGGTACTGGCGGGAGGGGACTCCTACGAGCAGTACTTC. This codes for CASSQKPVLAGGDSYEQYF.

This clonotype was counted between two and nine times. The genes are TRBV6-2 or TRBV6-3 and TRBJ1-1; no clear D gene. The V end lost 4 bases, the J end lost 4 bases, and 7 bases lay between the germline ends. The CDR3 sequence is 12 residues long. CDR1 is MNHEY, CDR2 SVGEGT, per germline. CDR3 in amino acids: CASSSNPTEAFF. The CDR3 DNA reads as TGTGCCAGCAGTTCAAACCCCACTGAAGCTTTCTTT.

In this sample, this clonotype turned up a few times. The rearrangement links TRBV29-1 to TRBJ2-5; no definite D call. The CDR3 is 11 residues long. Germline V lookup: CDR1 SQVTM, CDR2 ANQGSEA. With 1 base removed from V and 3 bases from J, the gap between germline ends came to 3 bases. The CDR3 loop reads CSVEVKETQYF. As DNA, the CDR3 is TGCAGCGTTGAAGTTAAAGAGACCCAGTACTTC.

The chain joins TRBV6-4 to TRBJ2-3, with 7 positions matching TRBD2. Germline assignment: CDR1 MRHNA and CDR2 SNTAGT. After removal of 3 bases from V and 0 bases from J, the junction contained 3 bases not matched to a gene. The CDR3 has 15 amino acids. Here the CDR3 reads CASSEGTTSTDTQYF. The CDR3 DNA is TGTGCCAGCAGTGAGGGGACTACTAGCACAGATACGCAGTATTTT.

There are a few counts of this clonotype. The chain combines TRBV7-9 with TRBJ1-4; the match to TRBD1 covers 7 bases. The germline V gene encodes CDR1 SEHNR and CDR2 FQNEAQ (reference sequence). The CDR3 is 16 residues long. V trimming: 2 bases; J trimming: 5 bases; junction bases outside the gene matches: 8. The CDR3 protein is CASSLPPGQPNEKLFF. In DNA form, the CDR3 reads TGTGCCAGCAGCTTACCACCGGGACAGCCAAATGAAAAACTGTTTTTT.

The chain recombines TRBV3-1 with TRBJ2-1, with D unclear. Trimming took 0 bases from V and 3 from J, leaving 15 bases between them. The germline V gene has CDR1 LGHDT and CDR2 YNNKEL (reference sequence). The CDR3 has 17 residues. CDR3 in DNA: TGTGCCAGCAGCCAAGATTCCAGGAGCGTAGGCTACAATGAGCAGTTCTTC. Its protein product is CASSQDSRSVGYNEQFF.

V is TRBV6-2 or TRBV6-3 and J is TRBJ2-6; D assignment may be TRBD1 or TRBD2 (5 bases each). Trimming stripped 2 bases from V and 2 bases from J, with 13 bases between. CDR1 is MNHEY and CDR2 is SVGEGT in the germline V gene. This CDR3 is 17 amino acids long. CDR3 DNA sequence: TGTGCCAGCAGTTACGGGGGTGGTGGGGCTGGGGCCAACGTCCTGACTTTC. This sequence encodes CASSYGGGGAGANVLTF.

This clonotype was recorded many times. The chain has TRBV5-6 and TRBJ2-5; no reliable D call. V shed 1 base and J shed 5 bases, with 12 bases lying between them. Germline V gene data show CDR1 as SGHDT and CDR2 as YYEEEE. There are 14 residues in the CDR3. CDR3 in DNA: TGTGCCAGCAGCTTGTTGATGGGTGAGGAGACCCAGTACTTC. Its protein product is CASSLLMGEETQYF.

This clonotype was observed at least ten times. The chain combines TRBV20-1 with TRBJ2-7; TRBD2 is a possible D gene (6 bases). The germline V and J ends were trimmed by 3 bases and 3 bases, with 12 bases remaining between them. CDR1 is DFQATT and CDR2 is SNEGSKA in the germline V gene (reference sequence). The CDR3 length is 13 residues. The CDR3 DNA follows: TGCAGTGCTAGTCTCGGGAGCGTCTACGAGCAGTACTTC. As protein: CSASLGSVYEQYF.

This clonotype has only a few counts. The J gene is TRBJ2-5, the V gene TRBV9; D is perhaps TRBD1 (5 bases). The CDR3 runs 18 residues. CDR1 is SGDLS, CDR2 YYNGEE, per germline. V was shortened by 0 bases and J by 4 bases, with 22 bases between the two germline ends. The CDR3 nucleotides read TGTGCCAGCAGCGTAGGAGCAAGGGGTACATCCATCGGAGAGACCCAGTACTTC. Amino acids: CASSVGARGTSIGETQYF.

This chain joins TRBV12-3 or TRBV12-4 and TRBJ1-6; D gene unclear. CDR3 length equals 17 residues. Trimming pared 2 bases from V and 0 bases from J, leaving 11 bases between. The CDR3 region has the DNA TGTGCCAGCAGTTTAAGCGGGAAGCACTCCTATAATTCACCCCTCCACTTT. As protein: CASSLSGKHSYNSPLHF.

The rearrangement joins TRBV4-1 to TRBJ2-3; 9 nucleotides agree with TRBD2. CDR3 length: 18 residues. The V and J ends lost 0 bases and 1 base, in that order; junction bases with no gene match: 8. The germline V gene has CDR1 MGHRA and CDR2 YSYEKL. The CDR3: CASSQEAGGPVGTDTQYF. In DNA form, the CDR3 reads TGCGCCAGCAGCCAAGAGGCGGGAGGGCCTGTTGGCACAGATACGCAGTATTTT.

The sample holds a few counts of this clonotype. The chain employs TRBV12-3 or TRBV12-4 and TRBJ2-5, with TRBD2 matching 9 bases. Unmatched junction bases numbered 2, after V lost 7 bases and J lost 5 bases. The CDR3 length is 12 residues. Written as DNA, the CDR3 is TGTGCCAGCACCAGCGGGGGGGAGACCCAGTACTTC. It specifies CASTSGGETQYF.

This clonotype showed up just a few times. This chain joins TRBV29-1 and TRBJ2-5; D is unresolved. Trimming cost V 1 base and J 2 bases, with 11 bases left between them. The CDR3 runs 14 residues. Looked up from germline, CDR1 is SQVTM and CDR2 is ANQGSEA. The CDR3 spells CSVEGGDVQETQYF. CDR3 DNA: TGCAGCGTTGAAGGAGGAGACGTACAAGAGACCCAGTACTTC.

V and J are TRBV20-1 and TRBJ1-5, with 11 bases identical to TRBD1. CDR1 DFQATT and CDR2 SNEGSKA come from the germline V gene (reference sequence). J lost 6 bases, V lost 6 bases, and 13 bases had no gene match. This CDR3 has 16 residues. The CDR3 loop reads CSATTGTGGSRQPQHF. CDR3 DNA: TGCAGTGCAACGACCGGGACAGGGGGGTCTCGTCAGCCCCAGCATTTT.